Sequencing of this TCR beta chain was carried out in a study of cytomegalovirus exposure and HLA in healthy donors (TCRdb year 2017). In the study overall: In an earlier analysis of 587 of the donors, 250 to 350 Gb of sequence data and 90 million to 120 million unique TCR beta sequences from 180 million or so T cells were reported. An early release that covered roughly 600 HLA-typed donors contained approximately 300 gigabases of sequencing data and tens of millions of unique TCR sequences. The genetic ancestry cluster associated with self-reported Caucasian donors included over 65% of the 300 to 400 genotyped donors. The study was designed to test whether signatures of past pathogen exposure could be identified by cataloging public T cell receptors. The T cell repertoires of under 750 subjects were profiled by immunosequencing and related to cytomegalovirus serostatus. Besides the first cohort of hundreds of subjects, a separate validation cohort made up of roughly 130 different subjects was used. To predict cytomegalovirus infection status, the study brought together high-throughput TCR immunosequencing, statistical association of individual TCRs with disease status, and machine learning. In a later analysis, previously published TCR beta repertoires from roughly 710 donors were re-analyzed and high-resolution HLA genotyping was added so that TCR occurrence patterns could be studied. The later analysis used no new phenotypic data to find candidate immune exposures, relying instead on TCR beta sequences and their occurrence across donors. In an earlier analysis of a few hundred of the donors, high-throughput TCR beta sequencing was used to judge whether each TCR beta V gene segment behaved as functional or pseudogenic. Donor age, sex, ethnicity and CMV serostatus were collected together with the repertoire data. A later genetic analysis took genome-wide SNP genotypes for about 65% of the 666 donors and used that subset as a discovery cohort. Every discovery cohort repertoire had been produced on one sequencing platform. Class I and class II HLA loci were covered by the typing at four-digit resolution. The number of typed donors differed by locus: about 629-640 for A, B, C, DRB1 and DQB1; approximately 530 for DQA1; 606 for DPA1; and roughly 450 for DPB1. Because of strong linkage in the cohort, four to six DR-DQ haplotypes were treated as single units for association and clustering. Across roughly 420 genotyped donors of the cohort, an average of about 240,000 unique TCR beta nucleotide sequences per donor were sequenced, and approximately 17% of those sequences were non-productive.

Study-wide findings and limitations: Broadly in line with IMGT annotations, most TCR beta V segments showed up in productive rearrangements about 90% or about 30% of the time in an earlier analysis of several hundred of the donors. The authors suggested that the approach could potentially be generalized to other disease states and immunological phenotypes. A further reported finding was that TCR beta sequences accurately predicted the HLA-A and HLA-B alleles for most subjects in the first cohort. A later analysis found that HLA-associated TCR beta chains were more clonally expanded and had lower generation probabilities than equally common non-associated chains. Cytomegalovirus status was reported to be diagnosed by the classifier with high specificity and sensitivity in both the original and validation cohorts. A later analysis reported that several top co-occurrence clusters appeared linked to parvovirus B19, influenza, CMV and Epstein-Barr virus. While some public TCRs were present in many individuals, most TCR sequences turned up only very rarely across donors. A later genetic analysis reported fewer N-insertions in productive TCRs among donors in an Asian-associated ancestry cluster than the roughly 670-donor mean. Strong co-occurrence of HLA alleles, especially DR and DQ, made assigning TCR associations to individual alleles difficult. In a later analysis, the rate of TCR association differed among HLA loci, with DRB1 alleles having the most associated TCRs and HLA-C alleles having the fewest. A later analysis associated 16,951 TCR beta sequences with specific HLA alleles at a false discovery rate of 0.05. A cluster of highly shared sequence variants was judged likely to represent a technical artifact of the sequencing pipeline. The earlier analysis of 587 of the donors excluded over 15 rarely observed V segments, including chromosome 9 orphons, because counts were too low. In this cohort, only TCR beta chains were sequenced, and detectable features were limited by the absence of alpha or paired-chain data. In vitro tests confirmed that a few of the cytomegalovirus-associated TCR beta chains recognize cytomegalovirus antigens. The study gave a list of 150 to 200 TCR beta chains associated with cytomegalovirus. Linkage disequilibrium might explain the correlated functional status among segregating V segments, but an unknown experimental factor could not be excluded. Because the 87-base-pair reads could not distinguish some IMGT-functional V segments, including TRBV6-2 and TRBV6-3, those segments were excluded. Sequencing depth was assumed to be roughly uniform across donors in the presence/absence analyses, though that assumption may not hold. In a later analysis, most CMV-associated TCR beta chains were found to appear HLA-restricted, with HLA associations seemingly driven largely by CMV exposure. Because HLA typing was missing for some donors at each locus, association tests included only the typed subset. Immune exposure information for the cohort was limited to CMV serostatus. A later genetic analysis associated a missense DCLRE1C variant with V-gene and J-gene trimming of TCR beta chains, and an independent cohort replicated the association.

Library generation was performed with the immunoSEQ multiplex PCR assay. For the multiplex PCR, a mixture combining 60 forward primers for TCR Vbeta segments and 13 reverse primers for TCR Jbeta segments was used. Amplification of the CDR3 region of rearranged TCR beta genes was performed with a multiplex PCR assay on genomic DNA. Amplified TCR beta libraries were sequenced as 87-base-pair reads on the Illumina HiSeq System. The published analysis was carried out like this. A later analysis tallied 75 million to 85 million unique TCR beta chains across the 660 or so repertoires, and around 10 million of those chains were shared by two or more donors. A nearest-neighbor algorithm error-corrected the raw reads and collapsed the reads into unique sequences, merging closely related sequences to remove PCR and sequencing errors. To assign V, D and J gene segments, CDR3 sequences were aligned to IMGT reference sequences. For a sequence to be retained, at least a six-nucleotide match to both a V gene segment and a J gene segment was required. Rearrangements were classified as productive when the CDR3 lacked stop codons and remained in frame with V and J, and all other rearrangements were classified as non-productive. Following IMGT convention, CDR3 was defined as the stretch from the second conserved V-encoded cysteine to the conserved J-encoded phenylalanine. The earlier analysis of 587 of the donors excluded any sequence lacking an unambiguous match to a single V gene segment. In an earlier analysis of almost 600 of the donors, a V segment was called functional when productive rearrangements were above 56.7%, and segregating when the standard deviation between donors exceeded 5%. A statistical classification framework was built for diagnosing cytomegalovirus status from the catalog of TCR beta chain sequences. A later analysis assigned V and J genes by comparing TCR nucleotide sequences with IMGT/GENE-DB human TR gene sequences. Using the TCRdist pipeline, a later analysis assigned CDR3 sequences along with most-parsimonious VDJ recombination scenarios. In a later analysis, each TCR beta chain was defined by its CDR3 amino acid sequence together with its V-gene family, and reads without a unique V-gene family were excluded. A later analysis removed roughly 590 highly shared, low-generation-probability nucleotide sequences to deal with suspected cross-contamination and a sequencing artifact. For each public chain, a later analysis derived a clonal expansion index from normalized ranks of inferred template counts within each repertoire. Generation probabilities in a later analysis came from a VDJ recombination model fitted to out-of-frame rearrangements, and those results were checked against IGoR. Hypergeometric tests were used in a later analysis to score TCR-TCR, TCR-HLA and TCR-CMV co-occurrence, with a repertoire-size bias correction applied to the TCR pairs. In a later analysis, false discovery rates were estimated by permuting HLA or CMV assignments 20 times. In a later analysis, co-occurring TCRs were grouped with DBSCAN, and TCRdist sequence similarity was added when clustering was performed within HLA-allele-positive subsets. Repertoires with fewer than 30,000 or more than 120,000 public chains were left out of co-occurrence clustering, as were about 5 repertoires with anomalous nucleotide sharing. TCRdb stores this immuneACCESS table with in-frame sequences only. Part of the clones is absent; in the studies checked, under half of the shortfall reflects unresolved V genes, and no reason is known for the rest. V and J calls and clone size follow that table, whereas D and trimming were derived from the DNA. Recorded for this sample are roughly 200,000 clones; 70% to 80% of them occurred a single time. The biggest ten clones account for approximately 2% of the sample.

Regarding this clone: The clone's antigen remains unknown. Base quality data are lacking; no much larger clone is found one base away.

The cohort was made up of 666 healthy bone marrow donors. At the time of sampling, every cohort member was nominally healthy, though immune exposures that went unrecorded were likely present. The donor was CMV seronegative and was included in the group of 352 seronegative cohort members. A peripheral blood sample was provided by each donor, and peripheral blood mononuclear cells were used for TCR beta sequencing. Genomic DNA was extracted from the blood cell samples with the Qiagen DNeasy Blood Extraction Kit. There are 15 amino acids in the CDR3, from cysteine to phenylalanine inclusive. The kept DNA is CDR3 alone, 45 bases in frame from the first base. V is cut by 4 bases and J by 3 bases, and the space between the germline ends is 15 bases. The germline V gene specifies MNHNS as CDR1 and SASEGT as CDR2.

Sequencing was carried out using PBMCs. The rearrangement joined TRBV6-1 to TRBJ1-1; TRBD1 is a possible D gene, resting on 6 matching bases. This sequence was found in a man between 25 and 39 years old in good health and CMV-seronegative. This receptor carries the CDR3 CASSAPGAGDTEAFF. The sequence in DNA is TGTGCCAGCAGTGCCCCAGGGGCGGGCGACACTGAAGCTTTCTTT.